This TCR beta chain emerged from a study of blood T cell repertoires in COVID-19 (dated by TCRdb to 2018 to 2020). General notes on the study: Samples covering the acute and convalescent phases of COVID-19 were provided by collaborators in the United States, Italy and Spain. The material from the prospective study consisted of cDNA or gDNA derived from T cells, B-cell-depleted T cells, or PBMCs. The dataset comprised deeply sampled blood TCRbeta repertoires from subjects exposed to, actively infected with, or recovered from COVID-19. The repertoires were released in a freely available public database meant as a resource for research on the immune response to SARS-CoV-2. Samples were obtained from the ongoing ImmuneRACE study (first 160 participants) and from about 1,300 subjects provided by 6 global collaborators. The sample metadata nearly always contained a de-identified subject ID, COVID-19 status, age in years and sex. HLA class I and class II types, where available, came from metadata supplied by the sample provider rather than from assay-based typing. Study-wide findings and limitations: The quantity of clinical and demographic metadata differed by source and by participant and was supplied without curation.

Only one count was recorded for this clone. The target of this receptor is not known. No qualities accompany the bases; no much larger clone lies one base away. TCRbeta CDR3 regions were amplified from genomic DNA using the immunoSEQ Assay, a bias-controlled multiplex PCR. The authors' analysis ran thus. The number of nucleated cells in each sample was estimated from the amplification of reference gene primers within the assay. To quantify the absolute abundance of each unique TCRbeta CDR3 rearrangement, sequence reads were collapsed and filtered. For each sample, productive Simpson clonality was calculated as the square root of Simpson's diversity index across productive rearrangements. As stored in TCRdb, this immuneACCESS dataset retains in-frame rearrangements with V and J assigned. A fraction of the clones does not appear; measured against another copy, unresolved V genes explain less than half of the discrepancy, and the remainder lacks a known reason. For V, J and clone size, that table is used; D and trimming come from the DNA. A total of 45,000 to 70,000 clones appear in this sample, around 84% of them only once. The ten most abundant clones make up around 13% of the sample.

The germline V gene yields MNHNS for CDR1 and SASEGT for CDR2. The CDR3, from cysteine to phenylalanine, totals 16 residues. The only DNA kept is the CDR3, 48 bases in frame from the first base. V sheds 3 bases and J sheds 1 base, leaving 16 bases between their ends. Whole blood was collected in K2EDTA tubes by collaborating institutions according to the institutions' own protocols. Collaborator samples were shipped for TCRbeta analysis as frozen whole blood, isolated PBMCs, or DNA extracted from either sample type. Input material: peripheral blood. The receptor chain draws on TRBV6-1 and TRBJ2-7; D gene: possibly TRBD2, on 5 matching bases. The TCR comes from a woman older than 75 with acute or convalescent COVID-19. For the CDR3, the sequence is CASSDKTTTGSYEQYF. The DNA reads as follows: TGTGCCAGCAGTGACAAAACTACCACGGGATCCTACGAGCAGTACTTC.